A single TCR beta chain is shown here with its context. This specimen belongs to a study of OX40 agonist ivuxolimab in advanced cancers. TCRdb keeps only in-frame clones here, not all; method: immunoSEQ multiplex PCR. The sample consists of about 73,000 clones, just under 90% of them appearing once. Trimming cost V 4 bases and J 2 bases; bases outside gene matches: 5. CDR3 size: 15 residues. Germline V gene sequence: CDR1 SGHNT, CDR2 YYREEE (reference sequence). The J gene is TRBJ1-3, the V gene TRBV5-4; 8 bases match TRBD1. The material was CD4+ or CD8+ T cells sorted from blood, obtained in a trial of the OX40 agonist ivuxolimab. The sequence derives from an adult with an advanced solid tumor such as melanoma, head and neck, liver or kidney cancer. Here the CDR3 reads CASSPTGVAGNTIYF. DNA for the CDR3: TGTGCCAGCAGCCCGACAGGGGTCGCTGGAAACACCATATATTTT. The complete variable domain, with remaining parts taken from reference TRBV5-4 and TRBJ1-3, reads ETGVTQSPTHLIKTRGQQVTLRCSSQSGHNTVSWYQQALGQGPQFIFQYYREEENGRGNFPPRFSGLQFPNYSSELNVNALELDDSALYLCASSPTGVAGNTIYFGEGSWLTVV.